These 9 T cell receptor beta chains share one sample of origin, sequenced in a study of OX40 agonist ivuxolimab in advanced cancers. This table comes from immunoSEQ multiplex PCR, and its TCRdb copy is limited to in-frame clones, with some not included. Among just over 25,000 clones listed, approximately 86% were seen once. The sequencing used CD4+ or CD8+ T cells sorted from blood, collected in a trial of the OX40 agonist ivuxolimab. All receptors derive from an adult with an advanced solid tumor such as melanoma, head and neck, liver or kidney cancer.

Concerning this clone itself: Other nucleotide sequences in the sample specify the same CDR3. The chain joins TRBV9 to TRBJ2-7; D call uncertain. The CDR3 spans 12 residues. CDR1 SGDLS and CDR2 YYNGEE come from the germline V gene. V lost 4 bases to trimming and J lost 1 base, with 6 bases between them. CDR3 nucleotide sequence: TGTGCCAGCAGCCCCCCGTCCTACGAGCAGTACTTC. Translated: CASSPPSYEQYF.

This sequence joins TRBV9 and TRBJ1-2, with 7 bases matching TRBD1. V lost 5 bases to trimming and J lost 8 bases; unmatched junction nucleotides: 6. The CDR3 is 12 amino acids. CDR1 and CDR2 from the germline V gene are SGDLS and YYNGEE. CDR3 loop: CASREQGTGYTF. In DNA form, the CDR3 reads TGTGCCAGCAGGGAACAGGGGACGGGCTACACCTTC.

CDR3 nucleotides: TGCGCCAGTGGATCCGCGGCTACCTACGAGCAGTACTTC. Translating gives CASGSAATYEQYF. V gene TRBV4-1 combines with J gene TRBJ2-7; D is ambiguous. Trimming shortened V by 9 bases and J by 2 bases, and 14 bases separated the two germline ends. The CDR3 has 13 residues. Germline CDR1 and CDR2: MGHRA and YSYEKL.

The chain carries TRBV6-1 and TRBJ2-3; 8 bases are a match to TRBD1. After removal of 6 bases from V and 2 bases from J, the junction contained 7 bases not matched to a gene. This CDR3 spans 15 amino acids. Looked up from germline, CDR1 is MNHNS and CDR2 is SASEGT. In DNA form, the CDR3 reads TGTGCCAGCAGGGACCGGACAGGGTCCACAGATACGCAGTATTTT. This codes for CASRDRTGSTDTQYF.

CDR3 coding DNA: TGTGCCAGCCCGCGAAGGGTCAACTATAGCAATCAGCCCCAGCATTTT. Translation: CASPRRVNYSNQPQHF. The V call is TRBV21-1, the J call TRBJ1-5. TRBV21-1 is described as a pseudogene. This CDR3 is 16 amino acids long.

The chain recombines TRBV7-9 with TRBJ1-1, with 9 bases matching TRBD1. With V trimmed by 5 bases and J by 1 base, 5 bases remained unmatched. The V gene's germline CDR1 is SEHNR and CDR2 FQNEAQ (reference sequence). The CDR3 spans 15 residues. This CDR3 is CASSTGTGTNTEAFF. DNA for the CDR3: TGTGCCAGCAGCACCGGGACAGGGACGAACACTGAAGCTTTCTTT.

The gene calls are TRBV30 and TRBJ2-1; the D gene could be TRBD1 or TRBD2 (5 bases each). The CDR3 is 10 amino acids. Germline CDR1 GTSNPN, CDR2 SVGIG (reference sequence). V lost 1 base and J lost 10, with 5 bases in between. Written as DNA, the CDR3 is TGTGCCTGGAGTGGGGGGGAGCAGTTCTTC. This codes for CAWSGGEQFF. The entire variable domain, with the rest obtained from reference TRBV30 and TRBJ2-1, is as follows: SQTIHQWPATLVQPVGSPLSLECTVEGTSNPNLYWYRQAAGRGLQLLFYSVGIGQISSEVPQNLSASRPQDRQFILSSKKLLLSDSGFYLCAWSGGEQFFGPGTRLTVL.

The chain couples TRBV11-2 to TRBJ1-1, with D possibly matching TRBD1 (6 bases). This CDR3 spans 16 amino acids. In germline, CDR1 is SGHAT, CDR2 FQNNGV. V shed 5 bases and J shed 1 base, with 17 bases lying between them. The CDR3 DNA is TGTGCCAGCAGCCCCTACTGGGGGGGCTCGAACACTGAAGCTTTCTTT. It specifies CASSPYWGGSNTEAFF.

The chain has TRBV4-1 and TRBJ2-7; the D gene is possibly TRBD2 (5 bases). The germline V gene has CDR1 MGHRA and CDR2 YSYEKL. Trimming removed 4 bases from V and 5 bases from J, with 15 bases in between. This CDR3 contains 14 residues. The CDR3 loop is CASSLLPVGDEQYF. As DNA, the CDR3 is TGCGCCAGCAGCCTCCTCCCCGTCGGGGACGAGCAGTACTTC.